Detailed here is one TCR beta chain. These data originate in a study of control samples from healthy donors and cancer patients. The table came from immunoSEQ multiplex PCR; TCRdb's copy has only in-frame clones and leaves some out. The table lists around 92,000 clones, approximately 78% of them singletons. Germline CDR1 SGHAT, CDR2 FQNNGV. The V and J ends lost 1 base and 4 bases, in that order; junction bases with no gene match: 7. There are 17 residues in the CDR3. The chain uses TRBV11-2 and TRBJ2-5, with TRBD2 identical over 12 bases. This sequence originates from a man aged 55 to 69 in good health. Input material: blood. DNA for the CDR3: TGTGCCAGCAGCTTAGGGGCTAGCGGGAGGGAGCGAGAGACCCAGTACTTC. Protein product: CASSLGASGRERETQYF.